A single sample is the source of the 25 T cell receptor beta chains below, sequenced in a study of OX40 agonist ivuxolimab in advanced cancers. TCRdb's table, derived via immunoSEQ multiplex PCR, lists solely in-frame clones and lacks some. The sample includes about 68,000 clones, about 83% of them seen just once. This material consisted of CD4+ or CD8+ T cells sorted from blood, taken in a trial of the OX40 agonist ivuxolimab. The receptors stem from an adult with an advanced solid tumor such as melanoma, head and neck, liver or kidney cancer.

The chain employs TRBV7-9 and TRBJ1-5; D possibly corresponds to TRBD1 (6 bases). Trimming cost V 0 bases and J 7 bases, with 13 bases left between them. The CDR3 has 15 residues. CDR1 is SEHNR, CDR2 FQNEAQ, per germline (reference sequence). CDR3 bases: TGTGCCAGCAGCTTAGCTGGGGGGCTCCGGCAGCCCCAGCATTTT. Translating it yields CASSLAGGLRQPQHF.

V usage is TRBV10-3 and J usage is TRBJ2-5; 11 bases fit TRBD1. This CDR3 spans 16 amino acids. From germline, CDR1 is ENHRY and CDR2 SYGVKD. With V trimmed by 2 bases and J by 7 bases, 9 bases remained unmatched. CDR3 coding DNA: TGTGCCATCAGTGAGGAGGACAGGGGGCGGAGAGGGACCCAGTACTTC. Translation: CAISEEDRGRRGTQYF.

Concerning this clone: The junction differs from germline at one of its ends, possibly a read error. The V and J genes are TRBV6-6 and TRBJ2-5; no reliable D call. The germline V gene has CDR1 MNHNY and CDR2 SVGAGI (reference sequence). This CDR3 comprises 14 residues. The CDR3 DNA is TGTGCCAGCAGTTGGGTCGGTGACCAAGGGACCCAGTACTTC. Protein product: CASSWVGDQGTQYF.

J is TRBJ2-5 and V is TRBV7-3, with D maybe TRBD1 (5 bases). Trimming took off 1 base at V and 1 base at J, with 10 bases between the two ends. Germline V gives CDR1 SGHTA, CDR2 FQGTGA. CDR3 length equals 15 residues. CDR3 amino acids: CASSLRGSFQETQYF. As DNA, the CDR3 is TGTGCCAGCAGCTTAAGGGGCTCCTTCCAAGAGACCCAGTACTTC.

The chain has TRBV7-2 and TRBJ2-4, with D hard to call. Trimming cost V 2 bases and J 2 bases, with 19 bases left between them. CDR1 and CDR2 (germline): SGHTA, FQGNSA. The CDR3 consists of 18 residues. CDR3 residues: CASSLTPNSETSKNIQYF. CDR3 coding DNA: TGTGCCAGCAGCTTAACCCCTAACTCTGAGACGTCCAAAAACATTCAGTACTTC.

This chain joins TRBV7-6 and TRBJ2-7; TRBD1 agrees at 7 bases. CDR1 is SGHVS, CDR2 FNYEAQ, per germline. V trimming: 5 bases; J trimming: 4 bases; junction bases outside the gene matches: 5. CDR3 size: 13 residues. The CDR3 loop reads CASSPGGIYEQYF. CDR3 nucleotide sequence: TGTGCCAGCAGCCCAGGGGGAATATACGAGCAGTACTTC.

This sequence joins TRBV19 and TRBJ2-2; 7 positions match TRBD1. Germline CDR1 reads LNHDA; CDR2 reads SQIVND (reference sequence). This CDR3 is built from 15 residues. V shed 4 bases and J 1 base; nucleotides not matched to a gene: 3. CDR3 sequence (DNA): TGTGCCAGTAGTAATCGGGACAGGAACACCGGGGAGCTGTTTTTT. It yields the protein CASSNRDRNTGELFF.

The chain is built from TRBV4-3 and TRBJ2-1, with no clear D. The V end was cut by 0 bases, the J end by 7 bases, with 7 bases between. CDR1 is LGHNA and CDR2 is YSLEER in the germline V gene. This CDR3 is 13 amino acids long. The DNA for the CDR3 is TGCGCCAGCAGCCAAGAGTGGTGGAATGAGCAGTTCTTC. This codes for CASSQEWWNEQFF.

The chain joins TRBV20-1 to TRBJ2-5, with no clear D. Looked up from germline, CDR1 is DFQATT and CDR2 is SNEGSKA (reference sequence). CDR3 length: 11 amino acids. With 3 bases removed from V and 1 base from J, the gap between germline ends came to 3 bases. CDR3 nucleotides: TGCAGTGCTAGCTCCCAAGAGACCCAGTACTTC. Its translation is CSASSQETQYF.

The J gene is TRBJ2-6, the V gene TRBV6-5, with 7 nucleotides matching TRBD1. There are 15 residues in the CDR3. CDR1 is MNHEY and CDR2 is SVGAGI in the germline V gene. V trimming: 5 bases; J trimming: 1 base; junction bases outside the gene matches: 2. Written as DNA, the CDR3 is TGTGCCAGCAGTGGACAGGTTTCTGGGGCCAACGTCCTGACTTTC. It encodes CASSGQVSGANVLTF.

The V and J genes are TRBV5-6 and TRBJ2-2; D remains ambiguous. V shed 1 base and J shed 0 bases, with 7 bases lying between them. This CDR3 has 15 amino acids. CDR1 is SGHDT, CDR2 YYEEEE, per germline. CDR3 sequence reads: CASSLTPANTGELFF. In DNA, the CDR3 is TGTGCCAGCAGCTTGACCCCTGCGAACACCGGGGAGCTGTTTTTT. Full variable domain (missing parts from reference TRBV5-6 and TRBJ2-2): DAGVTQSPTHLIKTRGQQVTLRCSPKSGHDTVSWYQQALGQGPQFIFQYYEEEERQRGNFPDRFSGHQFPNYSSELNVNALLLGDSALYLCASSLTPANTGELFFGEGSRLTVL.

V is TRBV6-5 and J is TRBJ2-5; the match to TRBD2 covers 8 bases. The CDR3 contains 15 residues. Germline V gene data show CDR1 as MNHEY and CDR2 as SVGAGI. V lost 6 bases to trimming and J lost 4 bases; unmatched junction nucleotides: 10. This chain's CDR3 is CASSRFSGVGETQYF. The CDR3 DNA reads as TGTGCCAGCAGCCGATTTAGCGGGGTTGGAGAGACCCAGTACTTC.

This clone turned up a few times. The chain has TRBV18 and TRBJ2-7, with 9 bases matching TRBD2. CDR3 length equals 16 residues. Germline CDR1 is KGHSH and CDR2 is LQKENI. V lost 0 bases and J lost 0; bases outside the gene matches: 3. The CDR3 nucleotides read TGTGCCAGCTCACCACCTGGCGGGGGGGCCTCCTACGAGCAGTACTTC. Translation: CASSPPGGGASYEQYF.

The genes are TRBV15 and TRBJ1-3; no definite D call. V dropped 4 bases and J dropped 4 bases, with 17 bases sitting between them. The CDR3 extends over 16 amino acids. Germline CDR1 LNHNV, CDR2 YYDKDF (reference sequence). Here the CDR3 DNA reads TGTGCCACCAGCATCTGGGCACCGGCGGGGGGAAACACCATATATTTT. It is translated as CATSIWAPAGGNTIYF.

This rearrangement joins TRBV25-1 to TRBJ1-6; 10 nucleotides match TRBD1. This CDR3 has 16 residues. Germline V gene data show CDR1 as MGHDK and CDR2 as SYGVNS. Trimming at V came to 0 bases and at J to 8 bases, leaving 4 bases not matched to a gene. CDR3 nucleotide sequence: TGTGCCAGCAGTGAATATCGAGGGACAGGGGATTCACCCCTCCACTTT. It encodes CASSEYRGTGDSPLHF.

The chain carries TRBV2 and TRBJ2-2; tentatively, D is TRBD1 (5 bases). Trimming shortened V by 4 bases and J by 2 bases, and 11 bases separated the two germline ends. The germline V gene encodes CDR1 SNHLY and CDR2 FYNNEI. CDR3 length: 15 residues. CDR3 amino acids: CASSAQGFNTGELFF. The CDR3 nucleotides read TGTGCCAGCAGTGCCCAGGGTTTCAACACCGGGGAGCTGTTTTTT.

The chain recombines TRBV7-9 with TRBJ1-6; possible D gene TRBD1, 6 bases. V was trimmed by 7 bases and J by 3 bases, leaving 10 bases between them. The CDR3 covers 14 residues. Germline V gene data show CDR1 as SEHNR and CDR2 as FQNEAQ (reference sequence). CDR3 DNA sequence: TGTGCCAGCACATGGACAGACTATAATTCACCCCTCCACTTT. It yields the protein CASTWTDYNSPLHF.

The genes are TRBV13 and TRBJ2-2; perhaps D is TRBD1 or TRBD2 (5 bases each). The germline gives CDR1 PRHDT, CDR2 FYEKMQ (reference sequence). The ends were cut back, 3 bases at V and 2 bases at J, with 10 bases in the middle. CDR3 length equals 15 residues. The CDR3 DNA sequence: TGTGCCAGCAGCTTCAGGTGGGACAACACCGGGGAGCTGTTTTTT. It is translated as CASSFRWDNTGELFF.

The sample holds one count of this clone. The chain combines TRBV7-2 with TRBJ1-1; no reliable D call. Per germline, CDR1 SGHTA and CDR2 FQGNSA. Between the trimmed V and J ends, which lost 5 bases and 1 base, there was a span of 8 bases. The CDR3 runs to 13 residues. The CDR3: CASSRPPNTEAFF. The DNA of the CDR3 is TGTGCCAGCAGCCGTCCGCCGAACACTGAAGCTTTCTTT.

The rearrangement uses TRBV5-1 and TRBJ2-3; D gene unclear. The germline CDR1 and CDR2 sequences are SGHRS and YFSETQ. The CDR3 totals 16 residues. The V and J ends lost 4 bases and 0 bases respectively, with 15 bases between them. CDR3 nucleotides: TGCGCCAGCAGCCGATTATTGACATCTAGCACAGATACGCAGTATTTT. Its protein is CASSRLLTSSTDTQYF.

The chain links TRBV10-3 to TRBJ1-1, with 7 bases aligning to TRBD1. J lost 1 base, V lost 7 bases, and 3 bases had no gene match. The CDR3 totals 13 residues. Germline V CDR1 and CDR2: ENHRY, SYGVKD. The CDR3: CAITTGENTEAFF. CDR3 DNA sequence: TGTGCCATCACAACAGGGGAGAACACTGAAGCTTTCTTT.

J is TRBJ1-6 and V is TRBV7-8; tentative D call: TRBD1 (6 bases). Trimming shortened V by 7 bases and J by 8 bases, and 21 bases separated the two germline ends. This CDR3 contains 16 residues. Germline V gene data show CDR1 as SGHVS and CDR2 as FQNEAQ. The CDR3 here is CASTPQGWGSDSPLHF. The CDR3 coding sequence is TGTGCCAGCACCCCCCAGGGGTGGGGTAGCGATTCACCCCTCCACTTT.

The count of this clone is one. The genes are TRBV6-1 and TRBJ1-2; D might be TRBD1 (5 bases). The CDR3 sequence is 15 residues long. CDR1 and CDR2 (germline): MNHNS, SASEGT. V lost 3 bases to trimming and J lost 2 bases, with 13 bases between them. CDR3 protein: CASSDRAGRNYGYTF. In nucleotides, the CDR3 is TGTGCCAGCAGTGATCGGGCAGGGAGAAACTATGGCTACACCTTC.

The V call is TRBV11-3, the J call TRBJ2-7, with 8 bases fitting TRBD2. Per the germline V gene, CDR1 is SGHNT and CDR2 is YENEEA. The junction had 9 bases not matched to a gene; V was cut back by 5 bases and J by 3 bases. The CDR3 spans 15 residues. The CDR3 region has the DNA TGTGCCAGCAGCCCCGGGGGGGGAGCGATCTACGAGCAGTACTTC. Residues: CASSPGGGAIYEQYF.

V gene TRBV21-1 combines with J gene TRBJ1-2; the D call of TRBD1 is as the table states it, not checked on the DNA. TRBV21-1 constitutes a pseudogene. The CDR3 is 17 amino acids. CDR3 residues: CASSKEGQGAIRDGYTF. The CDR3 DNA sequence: TGTGCCAGCAGCAAAGAGGGACAGGGGGCTATAAGGGATGGCTACACCTTC.